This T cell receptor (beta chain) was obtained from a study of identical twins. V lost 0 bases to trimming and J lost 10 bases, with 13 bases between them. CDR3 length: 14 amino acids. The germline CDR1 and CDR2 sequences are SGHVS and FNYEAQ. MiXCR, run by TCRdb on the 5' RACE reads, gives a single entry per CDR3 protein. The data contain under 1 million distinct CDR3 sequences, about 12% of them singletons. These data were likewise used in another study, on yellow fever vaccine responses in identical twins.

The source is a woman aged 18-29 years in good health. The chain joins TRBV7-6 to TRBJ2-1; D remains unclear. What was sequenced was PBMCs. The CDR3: CASSLAVVANEQFF. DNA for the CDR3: TGTGCCAGCAGCTTAGCGGTGGTGGCGAACGAGCAGTTCTTC.